The 10 T cell receptor beta chains below all came from one sample that was sequenced in a study of OX40 agonist ivuxolimab in advanced cancers. Only in-frame clones appear in the TCRdb table, and some are missing; sequencing was by immunoSEQ multiplex PCR. The table has 15,000 to 20,000 clones, 87% seen once. The specimen was CD4+ or CD8+ T cells sorted from blood, collected in a trial of the OX40 agonist ivuxolimab. These receptor sequences come from an adult with an advanced solid tumor such as melanoma, head and neck, liver or kidney cancer.

This sequence joins TRBV29-1 and TRBJ1-5, with D possibly being TRBD1 (6 bases). Trimming took off 4 bases at V and 0 bases at J, with 7 bases between the two ends. The CDR3 extends over 13 amino acids. Per the germline V gene, CDR1 is SQVTM and CDR2 is ANQGSEA. This chain's CDR3 is CSVAGDSNQPQHF. The CDR3 DNA reads TGCAGCGTTGCAGGGGATAGCAATCAGCCCCAGCATTTT.

V and J are TRBV28 and TRBJ2-7; 7 positions match TRBD1. Germline V gene data show CDR1 as MDHEN and CDR2 as SYDVKM. CDR3 size: 13 residues. Losses at the gene ends were 4 bases for V and 4 bases for J; bases not matched to a gene: 4. CDR3: CASSSDREYEQYF. In nucleotides, the CDR3 is TGTGCCAGCAGTTCTGACAGGGAATACGAGCAGTACTTC.

The chain combines TRBV11-2 with TRBJ2-1; 8 bases fit TRBD2. The CDR3 contains 15 residues. With V trimmed by 4 bases and J by 4 bases, 6 bases remained unmatched. Germline V gene sequence: CDR1 SGHAT, CDR2 FQNNGV. This CDR3 reads CASSYLGGDYNEQFF. In DNA form, the CDR3 reads TGTGCCAGCAGCTACCTCGGGGGGGATTACAATGAGCAGTTCTTC.

This chain uses TRBV7-8 with TRBJ1-2; 7 bases are a match to TRBD1. The trim removed 2 bases at V and 3 bases at J, leaving 6 bases unmatched. CDR1 and CDR2 from the germline V gene are SGHVS and FQNEAQ. The CDR3 loop spans 15 amino acids. CDR3 amino acids: CASSLTGVADYGYTF. In nucleotides, the CDR3 is TGTGCCAGCAGCTTAACAGGGGTGGCGGACTATGGCTACACCTTC.

In its sample, this clone was seen once. The J gene is TRBJ2-2, the V gene TRBV7-6; the D gene is possibly TRBD2 (5 bases). Looked up from germline, CDR1 is SGHVS and CDR2 is FNYEAQ. This CDR3 contains 16 residues. The ends were cut back, 2 bases at V and 4 bases at J, with 14 bases in the middle. Here the CDR3 DNA reads TGTGCCAGCAGCTTAAGGTGGGCCGGAGGCACCGGGGAGCTGTTTTTT. Translated: CASSLRWAGGTGELFF.

The rearrangement uses TRBV19 and TRBJ2-2, with D perhaps being TRBD1 or TRBD2 (5 bases each). Trimming took off 7 bases at V and 8 bases at J, with 20 bases between the two ends. The germline V gene has CDR1 LNHDA and CDR2 SQIVND (reference sequence). The CDR3 has 15 amino acids. CDR3 residues: CASKDGGPDVGELFF. CDR3 bases: TGTGCCAGTAAGGATGGGGGACCCGATGTGGGGGAGCTGTTTTTT. The whole variable domain, filled in from reference TRBV19 and TRBJ2-2, reads DGGITQSPKYLFRKEGQNVTLSCEQNLNHDAMYWYRQDPGQGLRLIYYSQIVNDFQKGDIAEGYSVSREKKESFPLTVTSAQKNPTAFYLCASKDGGPDVGELFFGEGSRLTVL.

The chain combines TRBV28 with TRBJ1-2, with D uncertain. The CDR3 sequence is 14 residues long. Trimming left V 2 bases short and J 4 bases short, with 11 bases between. CDR1 MDHEN and CDR2 SYDVKM come from the germline V gene. The DNA for the CDR3 is TGTGCCAGCAGTTTAGTGGTAAAGGGCTATGGCTACACCTTC. This codes for CASSLVVKGYGYTF.

The J gene is TRBJ2-1, the V gene TRBV5-6; 8 bases agree with TRBD1. Trimming took 6 bases from V and 3 from J; bases not matched to a gene: 8. The CDR3 length is 15 residues. CDR1 is SGHDT and CDR2 is YYEEEE in the germline V gene. The CDR3 DNA reads TGTGCCAGCATCGTCGGGACAGGCAACTACAATGAGCAGTTCTTC. Amino acids: CASIVGTGNYNEQFF.

The chain uses TRBV13 and TRBJ1-1; possibly TRBD1 for D (5 bases). Germline assignment: CDR1 PRHDT and CDR2 FYEKMQ (reference sequence). Trimming left V 2 bases short and J 3 bases short, with 10 bases between. This CDR3 has 14 amino acids. The CDR3 spells CASSLQGTYTEAFF. The CDR3 DNA is TGTGCCAGCAGCTTACAGGGAACATACACTGAAGCTTTCTTT.

This rearrangement joins TRBV5-4 to TRBJ1-2; D uncertain. The CDR3 runs 15 residues. V was cut by 2 bases and J by 6 bases, with 17 bases left in between. Per germline, CDR1 SGHNT and CDR2 YYREEE (reference sequence). CDR3 sequence (DNA): TGTGCCAGCAGCTTCAATAGGGCAGCTCGAGATGGCTACACCTTC. Protein product: CASSFNRAARDGYTF. The whole variable domain, remainder taken from reference TRBV5-4 and TRBJ1-2, is ETGVTQSPTHLIKTRGQQVTLRCSSQSGHNTVSWYQQALGQGPQFIFQYYREEENGRGNFPPRFSGLQFPNYSSELNVNALELDDSALYLCASSFNRAARDGYTFGSGTRLTVV.